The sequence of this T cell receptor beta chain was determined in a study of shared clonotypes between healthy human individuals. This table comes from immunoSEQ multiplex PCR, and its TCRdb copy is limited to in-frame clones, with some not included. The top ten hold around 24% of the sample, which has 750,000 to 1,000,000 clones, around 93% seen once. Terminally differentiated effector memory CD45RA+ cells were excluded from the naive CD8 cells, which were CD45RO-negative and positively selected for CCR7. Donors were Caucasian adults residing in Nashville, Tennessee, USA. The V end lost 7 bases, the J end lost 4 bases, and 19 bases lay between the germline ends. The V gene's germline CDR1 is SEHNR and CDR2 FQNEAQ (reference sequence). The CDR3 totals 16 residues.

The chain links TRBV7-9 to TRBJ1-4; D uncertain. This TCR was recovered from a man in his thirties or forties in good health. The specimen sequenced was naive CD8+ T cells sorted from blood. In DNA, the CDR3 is TGTGCCAGCACCCGGGTGGCATCTCGGTATAATGAAAAACTGTTTTTT. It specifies CASTRVASRYNEKLFF. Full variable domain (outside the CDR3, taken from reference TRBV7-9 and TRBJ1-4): DTGVSQNPRHKITKRGQNVTFRCDPISEHNRLYWYRQTLGQGPEFLTYFQNEAQLEKSRLLSDRFSAERPKGSFSTLEIQRTEQGDSAMYLCASTRVASRYNEKLFFGSGTQLSVL.